Detailed here is one T cell receptor (beta chain). Its antigen is unidentified. The CDR3 is made up of 12 amino acids. V was trimmed by 5 bases and J by 4 bases, leaving 9 bases between them. Germline assignment: CDR1 MNHNS and CDR2 SASEGT. This sample was included in a study of OX40 agonist ivuxolimab in advanced cancers. Overall study: Prior checkpoint blockade (anti-PD-1, anti-PD-L1 or anti-CTLA-4) was permitted; around 37% had it.

General observations from the study: CD4+ and CD8+ blood T cells expanded clonally by week 6 at 0.1 to 3.0 mg/kg.

Sequencing was performed with immunoSEQ multiplex PCR; in TCRdb, only in-frame clones are kept and a portion is missing. Seen here are about 68,000 clones, more than 75% observed once, and the top ten hold less than 8%. The specimen comprised CD4+ or CD8+ T cells sorted from blood, sampled in a trial of the OX40 agonist ivuxolimab. The chain combines TRBV6-1 with TRBJ2-7; D is unclear. The TCR sequence derives from an adult with an advanced solid tumor such as melanoma, head and neck, liver or kidney cancer. The CDR3 loop is CASSPQGYEQYF. The CDR3 bases are TGTGCCAGCAGTCCCCAAGGGTACGAGCAGTACTTC.